This section outlines one T cell receptor (beta chain) sequence together with its context. No antigen is known for it. The junction does not match germline at one end; this may be a read error. The PCR ran on 60 Vbeta and 13 Jbeta primers. The method was immunoSEQ multiplex PCR; TCRdb's version includes in-frame clones alone and lacks a portion of them. Seen here are under 150,000 clones, around 77% observed once, and the top ten hold about 5.4%. This sample is part of a study of cytomegalovirus exposure and HLA in healthy donors. Whole-study findings and limits: In a later analysis, V- and J-gene trimming of beta chains associated with a DCLRE1C missense variant, replicated independently.

This CDR3 comprises 13 residues. Per germline, CDR1 MDHEN and CDR2 SYDVKM. The TCR originated in a woman aged 30 to 39 in good health and CMV-seropositive. Sequenced: PBMCs. This chain uses TRBV28 with TRBJ1-5; D is possibly TRBD1 (5 bases). The CDR3 loop is CASSSLAWEDINF. The CDR3 DNA reads TGTGCCAGCAGTAGCCTGGCGTGGGAGGACATTAATTTT.